These 7 T cell receptor beta chains were all obtained from the same sample, sequenced in a study of regulatory T cells in long-lasting Graves disease. Time point specified: persistent/refractory GD, antithyroid drugs over 5 years with positive TRAb. PBMCs were the source of the RNA used for TCR sequencing. In building TCR beta libraries, iRepertoire HTBI primers were used together with Arm-PCR of CDR3 regions. MiXCR, applied by TCRdb to the multiplex PCR reads, yields one record per CDR3 protein. Of roughly 500,000 distinct CDR3 sequences in the sample, approximately 23% are singletons; the top ten hold over 10%. The specimen comprised peripheral blood mononuclear cells (PBMCs), sampled when the disease was refractory, from a patient treated with antithyroid drugs. The source of these receptors is a female donor with Graves disease.

The sample holds a few counts of this clonotype. The chain couples TRBV5-6 to TRBJ2-5, with D unresolved. Germline V gives CDR1 SGHDT, CDR2 YYEEEE. Trimming took 4 bases from V and 4 from J, leaving 11 bases between them. The CDR3 loop spans 13 amino acids. CDR3 region: CASSQEWSETQYF. In DNA form, the CDR3 reads TGTGCCAGCAGCCAAGAGTGGTCAGAGACCCAGTACTTC.

The CDR3 DNA is TGTGCCAGCAGTTTAGCCCGGACAGGTCCCTATGGCTACACCTTC. Amino acids: CASSLARTGPYGYTF. The V and J genes are TRBV6-5 and TRBJ1-2; TRBD1 agrees at 7 bases. V lost 4 bases and J lost 4; bases outside the gene matches: 9. This CDR3 region has 15 residues. Germline V lookup: CDR1 MNHEY, CDR2 SVGAGI.

This clonotype was detected many times. This sequence joins TRBV3-1 and TRBJ1-1; no definite D call. The V and J ends lost 4 bases and 4 bases respectively, with 13 bases between them. This CDR3 comprises 14 residues. Germline values: CDR1 LGHDT, CDR2 YNNKEL (reference sequence). The CDR3 DNA follows: TGTGCCAGCAGCCCCGAAGGGCACAGCACTGAAGCTTTCTTT. As protein: CASSPEGHSTEAFF.

This rearrangement joins TRBV6-1 to TRBJ1-3; a possible D gene is TRBD1 (5 bases). Germline CDR1 MNHNS, CDR2 SASEGT. The CDR3 contains 14 residues. V was pared by 5 bases and J by 2 bases, with 10 bases between. The chain's CDR3 is CASSTGSAGNTIYF. The CDR3 region has the DNA TGTGCCAGCAGTACAGGTAGTGCTGGAAACACCATATATTTT.

This clonotype was counted at least ten times. This sequence joins TRBV12-3 or TRBV12-4 and TRBJ2-7, with 7 bases lining up with TRBD2. V was pared by 6 bases and J by 0 bases, with 5 bases of the junction left unmatched. CDR3 size: 14 residues. In DNA form, the CDR3 reads TGTGCCAGCAGCGGGACTATAAGCTCCTACGAGCAGTACTTC. It is translated as CASSGTISSYEQYF.

This clonotype was observed a few times. The chain couples TRBV28 to TRBJ2-2, with D perhaps TRBD2 (6 bases). Per germline, CDR1 MDHEN and CDR2 SYDVKM. The germline V and J ends were trimmed by 6 bases and 4 bases, with 18 bases remaining between them. The CDR3 sequence is 16 residues long. CDR3: CASRPPGSGFTGELFF. The CDR3 nucleotides are TGTGCCAGCAGACCGCCGGGTAGCGGATTCACCGGGGAGCTGTTTTTT.

Here the CDR3 reads CASSFFSGNTEAFF. Here the CDR3 DNA reads TGTGCCAGCAGTTTTTTCAGTGGGAACACTGAAGCTTTCTTT. The chain joins TRBV25-1 to TRBJ1-1; D unresolved. This CDR3 is built from 14 residues. Trimming removed 5 bases from V and 1 base from J, with 11 bases in between. Germline V CDR1 and CDR2: MGHDK, SYGVNS.